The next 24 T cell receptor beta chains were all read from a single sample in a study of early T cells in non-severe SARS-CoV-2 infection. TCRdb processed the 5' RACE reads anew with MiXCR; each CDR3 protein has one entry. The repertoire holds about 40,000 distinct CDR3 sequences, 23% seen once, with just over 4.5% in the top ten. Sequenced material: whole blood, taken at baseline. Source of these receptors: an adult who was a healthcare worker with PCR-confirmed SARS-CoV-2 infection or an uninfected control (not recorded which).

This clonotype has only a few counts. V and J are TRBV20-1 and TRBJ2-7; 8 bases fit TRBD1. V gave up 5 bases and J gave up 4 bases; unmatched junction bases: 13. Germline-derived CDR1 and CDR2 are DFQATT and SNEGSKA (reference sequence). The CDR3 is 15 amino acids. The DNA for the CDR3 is TGCAGTGCTTGGACTCCCGGGACAGGACGGTACGAGCAGTACTTC. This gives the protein CSAWTPGTGRYEQYF.

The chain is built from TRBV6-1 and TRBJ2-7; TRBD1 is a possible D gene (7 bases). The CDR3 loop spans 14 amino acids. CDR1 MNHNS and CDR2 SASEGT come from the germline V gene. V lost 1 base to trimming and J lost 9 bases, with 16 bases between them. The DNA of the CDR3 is TGTGCCAGCAGTGAAGACGGCAGGGGGGTTTGGCAGTACTTC. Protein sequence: CASSEDGRGVWQYF.

This CDR3 is CASSPGTALGYTF. The CDR3 DNA reads TGTGCCAGCAGTCCGGGGACAGCTTTAGGCTACACCTTC. The chain recombines TRBV12-3 or TRBV12-4 with TRBJ1-2; TRBD1 agrees at 7 bases. CDR3 size: 13 residues. The J segment lost 8 bases and the V segment lost 5 bases, leaving 8 bases of the junction unmatched.

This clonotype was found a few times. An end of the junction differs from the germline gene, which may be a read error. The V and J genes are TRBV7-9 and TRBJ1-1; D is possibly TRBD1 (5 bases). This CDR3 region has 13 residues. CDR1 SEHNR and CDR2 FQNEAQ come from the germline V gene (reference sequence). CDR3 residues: CASGGRQNTEVFF. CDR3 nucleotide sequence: TGTGCCAGCGGGGGAAGACAGAACACTGAAGTTTTCTTT. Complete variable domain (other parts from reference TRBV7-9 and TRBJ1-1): DTGVSQNPRHKITKRGQNVTFRCDPISEHNRLYWYRQTLGQGPEFLTYFQNEAQLEKSRLLSDRFSAERPKGSFSTLEIQRTEQGDSAMYLCASGGRQNTEVFFGQGTRLTVV.

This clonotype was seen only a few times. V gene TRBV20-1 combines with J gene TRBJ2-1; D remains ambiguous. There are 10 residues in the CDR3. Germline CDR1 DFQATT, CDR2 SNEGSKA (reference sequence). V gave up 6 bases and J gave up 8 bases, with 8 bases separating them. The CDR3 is CSAPDHEQFF. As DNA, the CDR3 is TGCAGTGCGCCGGACCATGAGCAGTTCTTC.

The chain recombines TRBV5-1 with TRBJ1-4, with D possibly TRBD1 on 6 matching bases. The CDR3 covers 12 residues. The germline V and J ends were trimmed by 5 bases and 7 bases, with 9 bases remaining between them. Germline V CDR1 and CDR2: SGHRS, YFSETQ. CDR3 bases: TGCGCCAGCAGAGGGGGAGGTGAAAAACTGTTTTTT. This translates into CASRGGGEKLFF.

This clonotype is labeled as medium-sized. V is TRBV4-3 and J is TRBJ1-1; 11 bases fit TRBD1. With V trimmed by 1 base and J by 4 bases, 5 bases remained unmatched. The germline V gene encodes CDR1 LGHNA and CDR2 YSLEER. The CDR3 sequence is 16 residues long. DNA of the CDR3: TGCGCCAGCAGCCAAGCTCCCGGGACAGGGGGCACTGAAGCTTTCTTT. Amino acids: CASSQAPGTGGTEAFF.

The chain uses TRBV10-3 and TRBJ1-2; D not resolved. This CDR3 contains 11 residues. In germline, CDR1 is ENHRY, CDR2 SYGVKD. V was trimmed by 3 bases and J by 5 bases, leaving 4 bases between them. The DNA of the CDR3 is TGTGCCATCAGTGACCAGTATGGCTACACCTTC. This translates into CAISDQYGYTF.

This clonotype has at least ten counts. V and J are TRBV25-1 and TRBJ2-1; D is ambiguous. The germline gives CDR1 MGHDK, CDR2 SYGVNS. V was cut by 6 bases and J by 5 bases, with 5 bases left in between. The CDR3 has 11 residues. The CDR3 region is CASRVNNEQFF. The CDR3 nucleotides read TGTGCCAGCAGAGTCAACAATGAGCAGTTCTTC.

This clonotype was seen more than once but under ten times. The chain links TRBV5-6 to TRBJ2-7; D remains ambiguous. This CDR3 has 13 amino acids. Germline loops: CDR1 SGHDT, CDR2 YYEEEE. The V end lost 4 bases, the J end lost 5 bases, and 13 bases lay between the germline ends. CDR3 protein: CASSGVSPHEQYF. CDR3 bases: TGTGCCAGCAGCGGGGTCAGCCCTCACGAGCAGTACTTC.

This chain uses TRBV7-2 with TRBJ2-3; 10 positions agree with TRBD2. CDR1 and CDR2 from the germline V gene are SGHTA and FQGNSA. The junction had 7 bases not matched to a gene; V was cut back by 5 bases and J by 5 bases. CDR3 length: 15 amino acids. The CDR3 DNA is TGTGCCAGCAGCCGAAGCGGGGGGGGCCTAGATACGCAGTATTTT. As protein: CASSRSGGGLDTQYF.

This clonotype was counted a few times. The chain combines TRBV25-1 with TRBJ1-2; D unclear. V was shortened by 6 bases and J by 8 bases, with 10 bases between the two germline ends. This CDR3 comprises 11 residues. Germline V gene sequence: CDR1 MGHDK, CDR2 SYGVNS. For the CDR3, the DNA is TGTGCCAGCAGCATAAAAGGGGGCTACACCTTC. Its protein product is CASSIKGGYTF.

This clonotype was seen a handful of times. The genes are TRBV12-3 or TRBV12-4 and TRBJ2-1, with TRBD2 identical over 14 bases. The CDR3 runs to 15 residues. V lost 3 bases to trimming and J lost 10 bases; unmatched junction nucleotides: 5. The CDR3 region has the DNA TGTGCCAGCAGTTTGACTAGCGGGGGGGCCAGGGAGCAGTTCTTC. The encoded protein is CASSLTSGGAREQFF.

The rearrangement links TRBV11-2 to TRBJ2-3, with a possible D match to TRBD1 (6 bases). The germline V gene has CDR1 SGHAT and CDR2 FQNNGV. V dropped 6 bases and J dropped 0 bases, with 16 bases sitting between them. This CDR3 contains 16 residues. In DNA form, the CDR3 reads TGTGCCAGCAGTTTACTGGGTGACAGGAGCACAGATACGCAGTATTTT. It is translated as CASSLLGDRSTDTQYF.

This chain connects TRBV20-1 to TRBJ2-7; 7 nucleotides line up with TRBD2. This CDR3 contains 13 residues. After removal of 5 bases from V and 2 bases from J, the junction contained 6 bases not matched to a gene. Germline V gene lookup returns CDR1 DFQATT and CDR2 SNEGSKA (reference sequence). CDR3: CSARSGLAYEQYF. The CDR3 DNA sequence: TGCAGTGCTCGCTCAGGACTAGCCTACGAGCAGTACTTC.

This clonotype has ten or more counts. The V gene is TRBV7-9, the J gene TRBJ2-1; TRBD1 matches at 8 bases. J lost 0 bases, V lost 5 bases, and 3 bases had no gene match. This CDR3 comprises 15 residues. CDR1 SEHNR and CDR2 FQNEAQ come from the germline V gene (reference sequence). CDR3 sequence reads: CASSQTGGSYNEQFF. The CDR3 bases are TGTGCCAGCAGCCAAACAGGGGGCTCCTACAATGAGCAGTTCTTC.

For the CDR3, the DNA is TGTGCCAGCAGTCATACAGGTATGGGAGCCCACGAGCAGTACTTC. Translation gives CASSHTGMGAHEQYF. V is TRBV7-9 and J is TRBJ2-7, with D perhaps TRBD1 or TRBD2 (5 bases each). V lost 6 bases and J lost 5, with 20 bases in between. Germline V gene lookup returns CDR1 SEHNR and CDR2 FQNEAQ (reference sequence). The CDR3 spans 15 residues.

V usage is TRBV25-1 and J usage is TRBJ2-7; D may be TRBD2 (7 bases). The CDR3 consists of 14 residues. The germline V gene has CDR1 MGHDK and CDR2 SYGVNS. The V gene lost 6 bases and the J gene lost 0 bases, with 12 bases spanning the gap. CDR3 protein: CASRRGGTSYEQYF. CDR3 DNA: TGTGCCAGCAGGAGGGGGGGAACCTCCTACGAGCAGTACTTC.

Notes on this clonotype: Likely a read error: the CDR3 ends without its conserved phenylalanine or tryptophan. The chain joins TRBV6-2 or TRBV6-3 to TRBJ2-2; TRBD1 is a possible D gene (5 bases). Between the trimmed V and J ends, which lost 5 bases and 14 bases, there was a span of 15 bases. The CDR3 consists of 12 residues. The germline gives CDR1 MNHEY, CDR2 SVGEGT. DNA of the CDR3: TGTGCCAGCAGTAGACAGCCCTCAAGACTGTTTATT. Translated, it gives CASSRQPSRLFI.

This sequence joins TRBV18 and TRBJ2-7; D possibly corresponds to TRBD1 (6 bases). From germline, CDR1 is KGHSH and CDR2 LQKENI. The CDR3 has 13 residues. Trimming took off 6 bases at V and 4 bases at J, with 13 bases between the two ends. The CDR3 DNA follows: TGTGCCAGCTCGCCCGGGACATATTACGAGCAGTACTTC. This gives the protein CASSPGTYYEQYF.

The CDR3: CASSPGEIYEQYF. CDR3 nucleotides: TGTGCCAGCAGTCCCGGGGAGATCTACGAGCAGTACTTC. This chain links TRBV6-2 or TRBV6-3 with TRBJ2-7; perhaps TRBD2 as D (5 bases). Deletions cut 5 bases from V and 3 bases from J, with 11 bases between. Germline V gives CDR1 MNHEY, CDR2 SVGEGT. CDR3 length equals 13 residues.

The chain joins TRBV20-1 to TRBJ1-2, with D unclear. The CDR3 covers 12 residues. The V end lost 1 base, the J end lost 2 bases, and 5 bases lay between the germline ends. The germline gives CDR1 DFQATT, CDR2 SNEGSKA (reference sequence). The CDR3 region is CSARVLNYGYTF. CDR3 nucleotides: TGCAGTGCTAGAGTCCTGAACTATGGCTACACCTTC.

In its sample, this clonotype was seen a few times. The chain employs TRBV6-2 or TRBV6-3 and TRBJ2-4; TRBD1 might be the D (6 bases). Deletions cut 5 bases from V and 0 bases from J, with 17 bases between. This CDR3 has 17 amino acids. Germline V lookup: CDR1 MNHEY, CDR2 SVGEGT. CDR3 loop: CASSARTGFSAKNIQYF. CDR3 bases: TGTGCCAGCAGTGCCCGAACAGGGTTCTCAGCCAAAAACATTCAGTACTTC.

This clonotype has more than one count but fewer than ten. CDR3 loop: CASTRQGTSYEQYF. The DNA for the CDR3 is TGTGCCAGCACTAGGCAGGGGACCTCCTACGAGCAGTACTTC. V gene TRBV2 combines with J gene TRBJ2-7; D is perhaps TRBD1 (6 bases). Per the germline V gene, CDR1 is SNHLY and CDR2 is FYNNEI. Trimming pared 7 bases from V and 0 bases from J, leaving 13 bases between. The CDR3 consists of 14 residues.